The source of this TCR beta chain is a study of shared clonotypes between healthy human individuals. Study-level findings and limits: Generation probability values for non-shared clonotypes were lower than those for clonotypes shared by all four donors.

The authors split each subset's genomic DNA evenly across several immunoSEQ plates. The method was immunoSEQ multiplex PCR; TCRdb's version includes in-frame clones alone and lacks a portion of them. Here the sample spans fewer than 3 million clones, about nine tenths being singletons. V was trimmed by 0 bases and J by 4 bases, leaving 12 bases between them. CDR3 length equals 14 residues. CDR1 is SQVTM and CDR2 is ANQGSEA in the germline V gene. As concerns this clone: Its antigen is unknown.

Within Nashville, Tennessee resided all donors, each a Caucasian adult. Naive CD45RA+ and memory CD45RA-negative subsets were split from CD4+ cells. This chain connects TRBV29-1 to TRBJ2-5; unclear D gene. This TCR came from a man between 18 and 29 years old in good health. Some clones in this sample may be carry-over from other donors' samples. Sequences were obtained from naive CD4+ T cells from PBMCs. Subset given: CD45RA+ positively selected. In nucleotides, the CDR3 is TGCAGCGTTGAAGATCTAAGGTTCGGAGAGACCCAGTACTTC. This gives the protein CSVEDLRFGETQYF. Full variable domain (missing parts from reference TRBV29-1 and TRBJ2-5): SAVISQKPSRDICQRGTSLTIQCQVDSQVTMMFWYRQQPGQSLTLIATANQGSEATYESGFVIDKFPISRPNLTFSTLTVSNMSPEDSSIYLCSVEDLRFGETQYFGPGTRLLVL.